The 18 T cell receptor beta chains listed next were all sequenced from one sample in a study of monozygotic twins with inflammatory bowel disease. One entry per CDR3 protein, without DNA, is what TCRdb gives after re-calling the 5' RACE reads. This sample lists under 130,000 distinct CDR3 sequences; its ten largest clones have 1.9%. The sequenced sample was blood. The receptors come from a human donor with ulcerative colitis or Crohn's disease, or a healthy co-twin of an affected twin (not recorded which).

V usage is TRBV29-1 and J usage is TRBJ2-7; TCRdb's D gene call, TRBD1, goes unchecked for lack of DNA. The CDR3 is 14 amino acids. CDR1 and CDR2 from the germline V gene are SQVTM and ANQGSEA. CDR3 loop: CSVVLGQGGSEQYF.

V is TRBV4-3 and J is TRBJ1-6; without DNA, the TCRdb call of TRBD1 cannot be checked. Germline values: CDR1 LGHNA, CDR2 YSLEER. The CDR3 runs to 15 residues. CDR3 sequence reads: CASSHTGGLRSPLHF.

V gene TRBV7-9 combines with J gene TRBJ1-1; TCRdb names TRBD1, which stays unverified in the absence of DNA. The CDR3 is 15 amino acids. Germline assignment: CDR1 SEHNR and CDR2 FQNEAQ (reference sequence). This chain's CDR3 is CASSSGTGGITEAFF.

V is TRBV5-1 and J is TRBJ2-7; TCRdb's D call of TRBD1 is untestable without DNA. Germline V CDR1 and CDR2: SGHRS, YFSETQ. The CDR3 consists of 14 residues. The CDR3 spells CASSLEQGDYEQYF.

V is TRBV7-2 and J is TRBJ2-4; checking the TCRdb D call of TRBD1 is not possible without DNA. The germline V gene encodes CDR1 SGHTA and CDR2 FQGNSA. This CDR3 has 16 amino acids. The CDR3 spells CASSPQGASAKNIQYF.

This chain uses TRBV10-3 with TRBJ2-7. The germline gives CDR1 ENHRY, CDR2 SYGVKD. The CDR3 totals 15 residues. The CDR3 loop reads CAISESRLGSYEQYF.

This chain connects TRBV7-2 to TRBJ2-3; TCRdb selects TRBD2, and the lack of DNA leaves this call unchecked. Germline CDR1 is SGHTA and CDR2 is FQGNSA. There are 16 residues in the CDR3. Here the CDR3 reads CASSLVAGGGTDTQYF.

The rearrangement joins TRBV7-2 to TRBJ2-5. The germline V gene has CDR1 SGHTA and CDR2 FQGNSA. The CDR3 is 13 residues long. CDR3 loop: CASSDRIGVTQYF.

The V gene is TRBV12-3 or TRBV12-4, the J gene TRBJ2-5; TCRdb selects TRBD1, and the lack of DNA leaves this call unchecked. CDR3 length: 15 amino acids. The chain's CDR3 is CASSGTGGEGETEYF.

The J gene is TRBJ2-7, the V gene TRBV5-5; no DNA is available, so the TRBD1 call from TCRdb remains unchecked. Germline CDR1 SGHKS, CDR2 YYEKEE (reference sequence). The CDR3 runs 13 residues. CDR3: CASSRQGIYEQYF.

V is TRBV25-1 and J is TRBJ2-7. This CDR3 contains 11 residues. Germline V gene lookup returns CDR1 MGHDK and CDR2 SYGVNS. This CDR3 reads CASSKGYEQYF.

The V gene is TRBV5-1, the J gene TRBJ1-4; TCRdb lists TRBD1, though no DNA is available to test this call. Germline CDR1 SGHRS, CDR2 YFSETQ. The CDR3 runs 15 residues. The CDR3 loop is CASSALTGIDEKLFF.

J is TRBJ2-2 and V is TRBV7-8. This CDR3 has 15 residues. From germline, CDR1 is SGHVS and CDR2 FQNEAQ. The CDR3 sequence: CASSLEGLDTGELFF. The whole variable domain, remainder taken from reference TRBV7-8 and TRBJ2-2, is GAGVSQSPRYKVAKRGQDVALRCDPISGHVSLFWYQQALGQGPEFLTYFQNEAQLDKSGLPSDRFFAERPEGSVSTLKIQRTQQEDSAVYLCASSLEGLDTGELFFGEGSRLTVL.

The chain has TRBV5-4 and TRBJ2-1; TCRdb's D call, TRBD2, is unchecked because there is no DNA. Germline-derived CDR1 and CDR2 are SGHNT and YYREEE (reference sequence). The CDR3 extends over 15 amino acids. The CDR3 loop reads CASSQTPGSYNEQFF. Based on the CDR3 plus reference TRBV5-4 and TRBJ2-1, the full variable domain is ETGVTQSPTHLIKTRGQQVTLRCSSQSGHNTVSWYQQALGQGPQFIFQYYREEENGRGNFPPRFSGLQFPNYSSELNVNALELDDSALYLCASSQTPGSYNEQFFGPGTRLTVL.

The rearrangement uses TRBV7-9 and TRBJ2-1; the D gene TCRdb calls, TRBD1, cannot be checked with no DNA. CDR3 length: 16 amino acids. The germline gives CDR1 SEHNR, CDR2 FQNEAQ (reference sequence). The CDR3 is CASSFWRGANYNEQFF.

V and J are TRBV24-1 and TRBJ2-5. Germline assignment: CDR1 KGHDR and CDR2 SFDVKD. This CDR3 is 12 amino acids long. CDR3 region: CATSGVGETQYF.

This rearrangement joins TRBV7-2 to TRBJ2-5; the D call from TCRdb, TRBD2, cannot be confirmed without DNA. Per germline, CDR1 SGHTA and CDR2 FQGNSA. This CDR3 region has 15 residues. The CDR3 loop reads CASSFWRGAKETQYF. The full variable domain, with the rest looked up from reference TRBV7-2 and TRBJ2-5, is GAGVSQSPSNKVTEKGKDVELRCDPISGHTALYWYRQSLGQGLEFLIYFQGNSAPDKSGLPSDRFSAERTGGSVSTLTIQRTQQEDSAVYLCASSFWRGAKETQYFGPGTRLLVL.

The gene calls are TRBV12-3 or TRBV12-4 and TRBJ2-5. The CDR3 runs 12 residues. CDR3 loop: CASSWASGTQYF.